This TCR beta chain was obtained from a study of T cell repertoires in cytomegalovirus infection (dated by TCRdb to between 2018 and 2020). Looking at the study overall: Because public TCR beta signatures pointed to carriage of CMV infection together with the matching HLA type, the HLA type of each donor mattered for the analysis. The paper's findings and limits, for the study overall: The ex vivo response was dominated by HLA-C-restricted CMV-specific TCR beta clonotypes, which also provided the single most frequent clonotype in two of eight donors. Cumulative frequency of public TCR beta family members discriminated carriers of CMV infection plus the relevant HLA type in this cohort and an independent approximately 340-donor cohort.

This clonotype was observed at least ten times. The antigen this receptor binds is unknown. Per-base quality was not reported, and no clone a single base away is much larger than it. Sequenced on an Illumina HiSeq 1500. TCRdb reanalyzed the raw reads on its own, using fastp at Q25 for trimming and MiXCR for clone calling, and kept in-frame beta chains. For every CDR3 protein sequence, its rows merge into one entry that carries the most common genes and DNA. Across this sample there are around 530,000 distinct CDR3 sequences, with approximately 15% seen only once. In total, the top ten clones hold 20% to 30% of the sample. The germline ends are 17 bases apart after V is trimmed by 1 base and J by 4 bases. The CDR3 contains 17 residues, cysteine and phenylalanine counted. The DNA shown is the 51-base CDR3, in frame from base 1. From the germline V gene, CDR1 is SGHVS and CDR2 is FQNEAQ.

This chain is built from TRBV7-8 and TRBJ1-3, with TRBD1 as a weak D call on 6 bases. This TCR was recovered from a human donor in good health (CMV status not recorded). Some clones in this sample may be carry-over from other donors' samples. Material for sequencing was CD8+ T cells from PBMCs. The DNA sequence is given as TGTGCCAGCAGCTTAGTCCTCAGGGGTTCTGGGGGAAACACCATATATTTT. Translated, this is CASSLVLRGSGGNTIYF.